This TCR beta chain came from a study of CD8 T cells in Susac syndrome. After extraction with the RNeasy kit, about 0.45 to 1 ug of the RNA was reverse transcribed using random hexamers. The TCR beta CDR3 was amplified by immunoSEQ multiplex PCR across 54 Vbeta, 13 Jbeta. TCRdb reprocessed the immunoSEQ multiplex PCR reads via MiXCR and lists one record per CDR3 protein. The sample lists 120,000 or so distinct CDR3 sequences; about 95% were seen once. The V gene lost 3 bases and the J gene lost 6 bases, with 17 bases spanning the gap. Looked up from germline, CDR1 is SGDLS and CDR2 is YYNGEE. CDR3 length: 15 amino acids. Sequencing of TCR beta was performed on blood CD8+ and CD4+ T cells. Healthy donors were controls matched for age and sex.

The sequenced material came from CD4+ T cells from PBMCs. The chain uses TRBV9 and TRBJ2-3; D may be TRBD2 (6 bases). The sequence was collected from a human donor in good health. CDR3 sequence: CASSALGTPGDTQYF. CDR3 in DNA: TGTGCCAGCAGCGCCCTCGGGACTCCGGGGGATACGCAGTATTTT.